This T cell receptor beta chain was documented in a study of T cells in women clearing cervical HPV infection. In the study overall: Controls' single incident HPV16 infection cleared within 12 months without precancer. Case blood drawn at lesion detection; control blood after infection cleared. Notes on the study in general: CIN3+ cases had significantly higher TCR repertoire richness than controls, but evenness did not differ.

Sequencing was performed with immunoSEQ multiplex PCR; in TCRdb, only in-frame clones are kept and a portion is missing. In total, the table holds roughly 20,000 clones. The CDR3 spans 15 residues. CDR1 LGHNA and CDR2 YNFKEQ come from the germline V gene. As regards this clone: Its specificity is not known. At one of its ends the junction is not consistent with the germline gene, which may arise from a read error. The CDR3 end lies 3 residues beyond the end of the read and is filled in from the germline J gene.

The gene calls are TRBV4-2 and TRBJ1-4; 9 bases match TRBD1. The TCR originated in a woman between 18 and 70 years old with a cervical HPV16 infection that either progressed to CIN3+ or cleared (not recorded which). What was sequenced was blood buffy coat. The covered CDR3 bases are TGCGCCAGCAGCACTAACAGGGGGCTGAGGGAAAAA. Amino acid sequence: CASSTNRGLREK. In full, the CDR3 reads CASSTNRGLREKLFF.